This T cell receptor beta chain originates from a study of OX40 agonist ivuxolimab in advanced cancers. Germline assignment: CDR1 MNHEY and CDR2 SMNVEV (reference sequence). The CDR3 contains 13 residues. V lost 6 bases, J lost 5 bases, and 11 bases lay in between. Measured with immunoSEQ multiplex PCR; TCRdb has only the in-frame clones, and not every one. The data contain roughly 48,000 clones, approximately 87% of them singletons. The sequence was collected from an adult with an advanced solid tumor such as melanoma, head and neck, liver or kidney cancer. Sequencing was performed on CD4+ or CD8+ T cells sorted from blood, taken in a trial of the OX40 agonist ivuxolimab. The J gene is TRBJ1-5, the V gene TRBV27, with D hard to call. The CDR3 DNA reads TGTGCCAGCAGCATGGCCCCGTATCAGCCCCAGCATTTT. Encoded protein: CASSMAPYQPQHF.